The 2 T cell receptor beta chains given below trace back to one sample, sequenced in a study of identical twins. TCRdb recomputed calls from the 5' RACE reads with MiXCR, one row per CDR3 protein. The table lists about 690,000 distinct CDR3 sequences, 21% of them singletons. The same sample was also used in a study of T cells expressing NK-cell markers.

Sequenced input: PBMCs. Receptors originate from a woman between 18 and 29 years old in good health.

The sample holds many counts of this clonotype. This chain links TRBV27 with TRBJ1-2; D gene ambiguous. The CDR3 is 13 amino acids. V lost 10 bases and J lost 4, with 16 bases in between. From germline, CDR1 is MNHEY and CDR2 SMNVEV (reference sequence). CDR3 nucleotide sequence: TGTGCCACCCTGGACCTACGAAGCTATGGCTACACCTTC. Its translation: CATLDLRSYGYTF.

V and J are TRBV4-1 and TRBJ1-4; D might be TRBD1 (5 bases). The ends were cut back, 2 bases at V and 8 bases at J, with 12 bases in the middle. The CDR3 spans 14 residues. Germline assignment: CDR1 MGHRA and CDR2 YSYEKL. CDR3: CASSQPGGIEKLFF. CDR3 nucleotides: TGCGCCAGCAGCCAACCCGGGGGGATCGAAAAACTGTTTTTT.